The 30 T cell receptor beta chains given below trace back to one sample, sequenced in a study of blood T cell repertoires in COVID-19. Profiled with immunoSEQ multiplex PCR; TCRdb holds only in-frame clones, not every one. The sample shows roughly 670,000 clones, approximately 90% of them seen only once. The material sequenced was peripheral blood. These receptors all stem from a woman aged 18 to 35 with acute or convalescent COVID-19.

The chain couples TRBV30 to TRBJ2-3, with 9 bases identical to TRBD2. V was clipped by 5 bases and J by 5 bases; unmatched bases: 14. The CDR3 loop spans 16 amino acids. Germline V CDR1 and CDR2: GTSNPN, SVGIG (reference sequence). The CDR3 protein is CAWGGLAGAQGDTQYF. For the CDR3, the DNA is TGTGCCTGGGGGGGTTTAGCGGGGGCCCAGGGAGATACGCAGTATTTT.

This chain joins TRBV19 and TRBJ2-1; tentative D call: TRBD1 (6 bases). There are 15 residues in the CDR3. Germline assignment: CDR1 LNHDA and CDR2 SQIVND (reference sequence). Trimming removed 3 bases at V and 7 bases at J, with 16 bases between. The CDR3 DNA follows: TGTGCCAGTAGTATCAATCCAGGGGTGTGGAATGAGCAGTTCTTC. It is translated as CASSINPGVWNEQFF.

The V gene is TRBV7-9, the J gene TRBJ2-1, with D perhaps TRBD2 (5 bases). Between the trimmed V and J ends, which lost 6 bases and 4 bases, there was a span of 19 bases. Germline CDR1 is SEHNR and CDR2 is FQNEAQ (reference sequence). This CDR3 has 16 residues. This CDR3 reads CASSYSWGEVYNEQFF. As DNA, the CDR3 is TGTGCCAGCAGTTACAGCTGGGGAGAAGTATACAATGAGCAGTTCTTC.

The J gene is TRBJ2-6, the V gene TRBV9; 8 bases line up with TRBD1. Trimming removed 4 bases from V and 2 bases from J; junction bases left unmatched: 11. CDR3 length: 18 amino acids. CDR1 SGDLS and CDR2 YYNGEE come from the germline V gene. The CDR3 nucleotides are TGTGCCAGCAGCTCCCGACAGGGGCTTCTGCCTGGGGCCAACGTCCTGACTTTC. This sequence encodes CASSSRQGLLPGANVLTF.

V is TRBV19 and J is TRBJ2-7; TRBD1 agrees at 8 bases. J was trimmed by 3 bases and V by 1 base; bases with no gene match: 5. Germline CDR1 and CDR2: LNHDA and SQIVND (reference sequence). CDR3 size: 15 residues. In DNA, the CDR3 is TGTGCCAGTAGTATAGGACAGGGGTTCCTCTACGAGCAGTACTTC. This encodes CASSIGQGFLYEQYF. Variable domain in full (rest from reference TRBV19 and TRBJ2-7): DGGITQSPKYLFRKEGQNVTLSCEQNLNHDAMYWYRQDPGQGLRLIYYSQIVNDFQKGDIAEGYSVSREKKESFPLTVTSAQKNPTAFYLCASSIGQGFLYEQYFGPGTRLTVT.

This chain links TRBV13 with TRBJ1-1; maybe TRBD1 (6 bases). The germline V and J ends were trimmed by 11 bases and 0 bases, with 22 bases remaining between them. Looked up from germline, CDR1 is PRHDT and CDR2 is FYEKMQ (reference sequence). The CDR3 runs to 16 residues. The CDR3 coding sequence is TGTGCCGGCACAGGGTGGGAGGTGGAGATGAACACTGAAGCTTTCTTT. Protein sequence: CAGTGWEVEMNTEAFF.

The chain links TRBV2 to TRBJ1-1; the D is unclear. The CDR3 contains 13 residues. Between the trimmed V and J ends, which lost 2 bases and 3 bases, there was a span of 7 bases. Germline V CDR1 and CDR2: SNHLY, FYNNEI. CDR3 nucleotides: TGTGCCAGCAGTGAACCGGGTGACACTGAAGCTTTCTTT. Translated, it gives CASSEPGDTEAFF.

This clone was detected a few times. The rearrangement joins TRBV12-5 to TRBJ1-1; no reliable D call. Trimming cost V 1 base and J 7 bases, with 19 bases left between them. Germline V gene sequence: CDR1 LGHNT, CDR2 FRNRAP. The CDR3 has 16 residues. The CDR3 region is CASGLANFEGWCEAFF. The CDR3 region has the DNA TGTGCTAGTGGTTTGGCCAACTTCGAGGGATGGTGTGAAGCTTTCTTT.

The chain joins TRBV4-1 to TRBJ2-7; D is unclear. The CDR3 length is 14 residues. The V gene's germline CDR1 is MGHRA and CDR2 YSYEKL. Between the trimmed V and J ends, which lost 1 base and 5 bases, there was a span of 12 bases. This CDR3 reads CASSQVPGLDEQYF. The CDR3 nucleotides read TGCGCCAGCAGCCAAGTTCCGGGTTTGGACGAGCAGTACTTC.

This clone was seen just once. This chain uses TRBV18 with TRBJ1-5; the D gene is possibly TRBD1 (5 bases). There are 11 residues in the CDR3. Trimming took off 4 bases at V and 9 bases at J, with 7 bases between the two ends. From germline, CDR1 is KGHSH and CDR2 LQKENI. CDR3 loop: CASSLGGPQHF. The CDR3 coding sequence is TGTGCCAGCTCACTCGGGGGGCCCCAGCATTTT.

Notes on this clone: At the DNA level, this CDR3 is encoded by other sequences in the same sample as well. The CDR3 protein is CAWSVLGGSNQPQHF. DNA of the CDR3: TGTGCCTGGAGTGTACTGGGGGGGAGCAATCAGCCCCAGCATTTT. The rearrangement links TRBV30 to TRBJ1-5; a possible D gene is TRBD1 (5 bases). Germline values: CDR1 GTSNPN, CDR2 SVGIG (reference sequence). This CDR3 has 15 amino acids. The germline V and J ends were trimmed by 0 bases and 1 base, with 10 bases remaining between them.

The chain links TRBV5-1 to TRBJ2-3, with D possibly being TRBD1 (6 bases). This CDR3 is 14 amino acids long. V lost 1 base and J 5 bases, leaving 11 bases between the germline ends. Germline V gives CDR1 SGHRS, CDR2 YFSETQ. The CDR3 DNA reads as TGCGCCAGCAGCTTGATCGCAGGGGAAGATACGCAGTATTTT. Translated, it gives CASSLIAGEDTQYF.

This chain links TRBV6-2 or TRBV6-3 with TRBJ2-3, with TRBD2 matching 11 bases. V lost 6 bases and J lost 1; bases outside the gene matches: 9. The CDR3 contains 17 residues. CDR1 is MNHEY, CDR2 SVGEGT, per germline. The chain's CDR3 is CASSPLPGLAGTDTQYF. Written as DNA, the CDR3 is TGTGCCAGCAGCCCCTTACCGGGACTAGCGGGCACAGATACGCAGTATTTT.

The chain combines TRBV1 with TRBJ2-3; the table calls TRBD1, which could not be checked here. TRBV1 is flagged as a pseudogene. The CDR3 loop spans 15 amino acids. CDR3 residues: CTRESGGSSTDTQYF. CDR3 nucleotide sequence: TGCACCAGGGAATCAGGGGGTTCTAGCACAGATACGCAGTATTTT.

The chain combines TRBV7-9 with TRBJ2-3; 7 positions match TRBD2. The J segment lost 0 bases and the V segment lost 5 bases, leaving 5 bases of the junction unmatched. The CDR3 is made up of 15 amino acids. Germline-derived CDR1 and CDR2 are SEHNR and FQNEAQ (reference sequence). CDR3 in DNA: TGTGCCAGCAGCGAAAGGGAGGGCAGCACAGATACGCAGTATTTT. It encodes CASSEREGSTDTQYF. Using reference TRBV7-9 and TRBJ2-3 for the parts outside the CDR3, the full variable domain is DTGVSQNPRHKITKRGQNVTFRCDPISEHNRLYWYRQTLGQGPEFLTYFQNEAQLEKSRLLSDRFSAERPKGSFSTLEIQRTEQGDSAMYLCASSEREGSTDTQYFGPGTRLTVL.

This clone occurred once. CDR3 sequence reads: CATSRDDRGGQLLSGNTIYF. CDR3 DNA sequence: TGTGCCACCAGCAGAGATGATAGAGGTGGACAGCTACTCTCTGGAAACACCATATATTTT. The chain recombines TRBV15 with TRBJ1-3, with TRBD1 as a possible D gene (6 bases). Germline CDR1 and CDR2: LNHNV and YYDKDF (reference sequence). Trimming left V 0 bases short and J 0 bases short, with 21 bases between. The CDR3 has 20 amino acids.

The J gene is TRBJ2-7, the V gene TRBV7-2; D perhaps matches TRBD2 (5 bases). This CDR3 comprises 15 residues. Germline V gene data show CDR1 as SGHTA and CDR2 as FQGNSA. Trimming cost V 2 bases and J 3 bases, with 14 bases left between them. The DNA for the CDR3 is TGTGCCAGCAGCTTACGGACTGCCGACCTCTACGAGCAGTACTTC. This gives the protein CASSLRTADLYEQYF.

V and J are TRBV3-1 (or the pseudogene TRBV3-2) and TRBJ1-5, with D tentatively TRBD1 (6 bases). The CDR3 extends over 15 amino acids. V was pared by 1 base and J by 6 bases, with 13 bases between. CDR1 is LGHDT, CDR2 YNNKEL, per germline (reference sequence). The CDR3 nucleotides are TGTGCCAGCAGCCAAGGAACAGGGCCGTCTCAGCCCCAGCATTTT. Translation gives CASSQGTGPSQPQHF.

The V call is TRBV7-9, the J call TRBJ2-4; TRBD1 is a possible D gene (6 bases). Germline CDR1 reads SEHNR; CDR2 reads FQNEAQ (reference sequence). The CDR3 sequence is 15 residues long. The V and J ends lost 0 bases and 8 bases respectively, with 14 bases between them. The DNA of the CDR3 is TGTGCCAGCAGCTTAGCGGGGGCAAACTCTTACATTCAGTACTTC. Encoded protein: CASSLAGANSYIQYF.

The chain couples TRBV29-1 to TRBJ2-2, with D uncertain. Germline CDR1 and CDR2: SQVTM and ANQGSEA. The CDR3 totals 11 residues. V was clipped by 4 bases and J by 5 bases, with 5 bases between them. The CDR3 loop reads CSVGHTGELFF. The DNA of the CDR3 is TGCAGCGTTGGGCATACCGGGGAGCTGTTTTTT.

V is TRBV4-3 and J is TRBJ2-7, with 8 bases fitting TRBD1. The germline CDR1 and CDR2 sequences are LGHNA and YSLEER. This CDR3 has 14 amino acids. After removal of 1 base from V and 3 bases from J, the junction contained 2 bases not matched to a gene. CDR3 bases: TGCGCCAGCAGCCAAGGGACAGGGATCTACGAGCAGTACTTC. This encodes CASSQGTGIYEQYF.

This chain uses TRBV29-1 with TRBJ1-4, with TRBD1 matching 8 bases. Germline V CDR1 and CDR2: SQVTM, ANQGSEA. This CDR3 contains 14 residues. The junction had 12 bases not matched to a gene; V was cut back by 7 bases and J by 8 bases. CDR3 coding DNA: TGCAGCGCTAATCTCCAGGGGGCTAGAGAAAAACTGTTTTTT. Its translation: CSANLQGAREKLFF.

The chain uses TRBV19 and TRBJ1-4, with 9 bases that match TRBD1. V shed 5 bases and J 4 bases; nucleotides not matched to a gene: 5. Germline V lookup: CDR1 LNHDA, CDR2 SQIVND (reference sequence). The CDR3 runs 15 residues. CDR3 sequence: CASSPAGQGNEKLFF. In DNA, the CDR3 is TGTGCCAGTAGTCCTGCGGGACAGGGTAATGAAAAACTGTTTTTT. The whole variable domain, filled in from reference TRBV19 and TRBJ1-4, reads DGGITQSPKYLFRKEGQNVTLSCEQNLNHDAMYWYRQDPGQGLRLIYYSQIVNDFQKGDIAEGYSVSREKKESFPLTVTSAQKNPTAFYLCASSPAGQGNEKLFFGSGTQLSVL.

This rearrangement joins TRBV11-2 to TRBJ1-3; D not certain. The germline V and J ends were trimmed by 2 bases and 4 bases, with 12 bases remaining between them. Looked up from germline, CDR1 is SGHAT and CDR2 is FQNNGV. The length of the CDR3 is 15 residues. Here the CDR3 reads CASSLSRPSGNTIYF. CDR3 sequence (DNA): TGTGCCAGCAGCTTATCGAGGCCCTCCGGAAACACCATATATTTT.

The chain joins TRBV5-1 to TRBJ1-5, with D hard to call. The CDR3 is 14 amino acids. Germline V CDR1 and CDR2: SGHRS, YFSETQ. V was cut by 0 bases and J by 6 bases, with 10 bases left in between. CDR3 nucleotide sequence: TGCGCCAGCAGCTTGGAGGGAGGTAGTCAGCCCCAGCATTTT. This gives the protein CASSLEGGSQPQHF.

The CDR3 sequence is CASSFDSSYGYTF. In nucleotides, the CDR3 is TGTGCCAGCAGTTTCGACAGCTCCTATGGCTACACCTTC. This chain links TRBV7-6 with TRBJ1-2; a weak D match, TRBD1 (5 bases). The CDR3 runs to 13 residues. Per germline, CDR1 SGHVS and CDR2 FNYEAQ. V was trimmed by 6 bases and J by 4 bases, leaving 12 bases between them.

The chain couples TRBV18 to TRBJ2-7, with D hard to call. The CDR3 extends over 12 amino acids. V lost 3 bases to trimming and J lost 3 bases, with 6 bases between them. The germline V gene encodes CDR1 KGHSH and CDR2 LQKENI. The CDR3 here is CASSPEHYEQYF. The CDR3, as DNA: TGTGCCAGCTCACCCGAACACTACGAGCAGTACTTC.

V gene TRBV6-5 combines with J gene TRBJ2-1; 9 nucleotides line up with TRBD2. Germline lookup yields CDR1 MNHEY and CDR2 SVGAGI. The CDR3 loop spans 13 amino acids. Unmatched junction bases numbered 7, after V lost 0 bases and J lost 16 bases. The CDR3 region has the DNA TGTGCCAGCAGTTACTCTGAGCGGGGGGTTCAATTCTTC. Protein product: CASSYSERGVQFF.

The CDR3 reads CASTRTANEQFF. DNA of the CDR3: TGCGCCAGCACCCGGACTGCCAATGAGCAGTTCTTC. The rearrangement uses TRBV5-1 and TRBJ2-1, with TRBD2 as a possible D gene (5 bases). Per germline, CDR1 SGHRS and CDR2 YFSETQ. The CDR3 consists of 12 residues. Trimming left V 6 bases short and J 6 bases short, with 10 bases between.

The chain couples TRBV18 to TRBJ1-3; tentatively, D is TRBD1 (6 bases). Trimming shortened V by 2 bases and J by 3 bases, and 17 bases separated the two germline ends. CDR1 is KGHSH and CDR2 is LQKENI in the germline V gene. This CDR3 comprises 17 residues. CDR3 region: CASSPNKQGIGGNTIYF. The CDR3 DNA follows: TGTGCCAGCTCACCAAATAAACAGGGAATCGGTGGAAACACCATATATTTT.